This T cell receptor beta chain was obtained from a study of T cell responses to AZD1222 COVID-19 vaccine. Findings and limits, study-wide: With dominance at 160-218 and 743-854, vaccine-associated CD4 TCRs spanned spike. At baseline, seropositivity was found in only 5 to 7 AZD1222 recipients. White British people made up most donors, females outnumbered males, and clonal diversity was possibly underestimated.

Turning to this clone: Its antigen is currently unknown.

Libraries were prepared by immunoSEQ multiplex PCR; TCRdb keeps only in-frame clonotypes and omits some of them. The table has some 140,000 clones, around 90% seen once. Germline CDR1 is SNHLY and CDR2 is FYNNEI. The CDR3 runs 14 residues. Trimming removed 5 bases at V and 0 bases at J, with 5 bases between. The chain links TRBV2 to TRBJ2-6, with D uncertain. Here the sequenced sample was peripheral blood, taken 28 days after the second AZD1222 dose. This sequence was found in an adult who received the AZD1222 COVID-19 vaccine. This CDR3 is CASSPNSGANVLTF. For the CDR3, the DNA is TGTGCCAGCAGTCCGAACTCTGGGGCCAACGTCCTGACTTTC.